Listed below are T cell receptor beta chains from one sample, sequenced in a study of human T cells and chemical hapten exposure. TCRdb re-called the RACE reads through MiXCR, storing one row per CDR3 protein. There are 350,000 to 450,000 distinct CDR3 sequences in the sample; 4.5% to 6% occur only once, and approximately 2.4% lies in the top ten. The sample here was whole blood, taken in connection with sensitization to the hapten diphenylcyclopropenone (DPC). Receptors were obtained from a woman between 50 and 59 years old with alopecia areata. Some clones in this sample may be carry-over from other donors' samples. The CDR3 runs from the conserved cysteine through the conserved F or W. The D gene is left open where the match is weak. Size is stated for part of the rows, as once, few or many counts, or as a class when the clone is expanded.

j_call d_call v_call clone_size cdr3_nt cdr3_aa
TRBJ2-7 NA TRBV5-6 many TGTGCCAGCAGCTTTGCCGGGAAAGGGTACGAGCAGTACTTC CASSFAGKGYEQYF
TRBJ1-5 NA TRBV30 few TGTGCCTGCCACAGCGGGCGCAATCAGCCCCAGCATTTT CACHSGRNQPQHF
TRBJ2-3 NA TRBV29-1 NA TGCAGCGCTACCCCCGGACTTGATACGCAGTATTTT CSATPGLDTQYF
TRBJ1-5 TRBD1 TRBV27 few TGTGCCAGCAGTTTCCAGGGGGCTCGTCAGCCCCAGCATTTT CASSFQGARQPQHF
TRBJ2-3 NA TRBV6-6 NA TGTGCCAGCAACCCCGGACCTACGAGGGGCCCAGATACGCAGTATTTT CASNPGPTRGPDTQYF
TRBJ1-1 NA TRBV10-3 few TGTGCCATCAGTGAAGACACACCCGGATTGAACACTGAAGCTTTCTTT CAISEDTPGLNTEAFF
TRBJ2-3 NA TRBV6-5 many TGTGCCAGCAGTTTCGGGTTTACAGATACGCAGTATTTT CASSFGFTDTQYF
TRBJ2-7 NA TRBV9 few TGTGCCAGCAGCGTAGAAGGGACCACGGAGCAGTACTTC CASSVEGTTEQYF
TRBJ2-7 TRBD2 TRBV6-5 many TGTGCCAGCAGTTCCCCGAAGACTAGCGGGGGGTCCTACGAGCAGTACTTC CASSSPKTSGGSYEQYF
TRBJ2-1 NA TRBV6-1 many TGTGCCAGCACCCCTAGCGCTGTCTCCTACAATGAGCAGTTCTTC CASTPSAVSYNEQFF
TRBJ2-7 NA TRBV5-1 many TGCGCCAGCAGAGTCGACATGTACGAGCAGTACTTC CASRVDMYEQYF